Below are 23 T cell receptor beta chains sequenced from a single sample in a study of CD8 T cells in Susac syndrome. The RNA, roughly 0.5 to 1 ug, was put through reverse transcription using random hexamers. Using its own MiXCR run on the immunoSEQ multiplex PCR reads, TCRdb lists one record per CDR3 protein. This table has some 120,000 distinct CDR3 sequences, around 90% appearing once. Sequencing was carried out using CD4+ T cells from PBMCs. The receptors were sampled from a human donor in good health.

This chain links TRBV27 with TRBJ1-4; TRBD1 agrees at 8 bases. J lost 7 bases, V lost 5 bases, and 15 bases had no gene match. The germline V gene has CDR1 MNHEY and CDR2 SMNVEV (reference sequence). The CDR3 covers 17 residues. Written as DNA, the CDR3 is TGTGCCAGCAGTCCGAAAGCCCCGACAGGGGACGGTGAAAAACTGTTTTTT. This translates into CASSPKAPTGDGEKLFF.

The V gene is TRBV30, the J gene TRBJ2-2, with no clear D. The CDR3 has 14 amino acids. V was pared by 0 bases and J by 6 bases, with 11 bases between. The V gene's germline CDR1 is GTSNPN and CDR2 SVGIG (reference sequence). In DNA, the CDR3 is TGTGCCTGGAGTGTGTCTGACTTTGCCGGGGAGCTGTTTTTT. This encodes CAWSVSDFAGELFF.

This rearrangement joins TRBV5-1 to TRBJ1-4; D unclear. This CDR3 has 14 amino acids. Germline V CDR1 and CDR2: SGHRS, YFSETQ. Trimming cost V 0 bases and J 0 bases, with 3 bases left between them. The CDR3 DNA reads as TGCGCCAGCAGCTTGGATACAACTAATGAAAAACTGTTTTTT. This sequence encodes CASSLDTTNEKLFF.

The chain recombines TRBV9 with TRBJ2-2; 14 bases are shared with TRBD2. Trimming took 3 bases from V and 5 from J; bases not matched to a gene: 3. The germline CDR1 and CDR2 sequences are SGDLS and YYNGEE. This CDR3 spans 16 amino acids. CDR3: CASSGTSGRPTGELFF. CDR3 sequence (DNA): TGTGCCAGCAGCGGGACTAGCGGGAGGCCTACCGGGGAGCTGTTTTTT. The whole variable domain, remainder taken from reference TRBV9 and TRBJ2-2, is DSGVTQTPKHLITATGQRVTLRCSPRSGDLSVYWYQQSLDQGLQFLIQYYNGEERAKGNILERFSAQQFPDLHSELNLSSLELGDSALYFCASSGTSGRPTGELFFGEGSRLTVL.

The J gene is TRBJ2-1, the V gene TRBV20-1, with 13 bases identical to TRBD2. CDR1 and CDR2 from the germline V gene are DFQATT and SNEGSKA (reference sequence). V gave up 3 bases and J gave up 4 bases; unmatched junction bases: 9. The CDR3 runs to 17 residues. In nucleotides, the CDR3 is TGCAGTGCTAGGGCTAGACTAGCGGGGGGCCCTTACAATGAGCAGTTCTTC. Translation gives CSARARLAGGPYNEQFF.

This clonotype turned up a few times. This rearrangement joins TRBV29-1 to TRBJ2-3, with 7 bases identical to TRBD2. The germline V gene encodes CDR1 SQVTM and CDR2 ANQGSEA. The CDR3 spans 14 residues. J was trimmed by 4 bases and V by 6 bases; bases with no gene match: 10. The CDR3 reads CSVGGGGRSDTQYF. For the CDR3, the DNA is TGCAGCGTGGGCGGGGGAGGGCGGTCAGATACGCAGTATTTT.

The V gene is TRBV12-3 or TRBV12-4, the J gene TRBJ1-5, with unresolved D. This CDR3 region has 15 residues. V lost 5 bases to trimming and J lost 0 bases, with 11 bases between them. CDR3 DNA sequence: TGTGCCAGCAGTCTGGCTGATTATAGCAATCAGCCCCAGCATTTT. Its protein is CASSLADYSNQPQHF.

This rearrangement joins TRBV30 to TRBJ2-5; D not resolved. Trimming took off 0 bases at V and 3 bases at J, with 11 bases between the two ends. The germline CDR1 and CDR2 sequences are GTSNPN and SVGIG (reference sequence). The CDR3 is 14 amino acids. CDR3 residues: CAWSVHPKEETQYF. Here the CDR3 DNA reads TGTGCCTGGAGTGTACACCCAAAAGAAGAGACCCAGTACTTC.

This clonotype was seen a handful of times. The chain links TRBV7-9 to TRBJ2-2; TRBD1 agrees at 8 bases. V lost 1 base and J lost 5; bases outside the gene matches: 6. Germline V CDR1 and CDR2: SEHNR, FQNEAQ (reference sequence). The CDR3 is made up of 16 amino acids. The CDR3 sequence: CASSLESGGWTGELFF. The CDR3 DNA reads as TGTGCCAGCAGCTTAGAATCAGGGGGCTGGACCGGGGAGCTGTTTTTT.

This chain connects TRBV5-6 to TRBJ2-1; tentative D call: TRBD2 (6 bases). Trimming stripped 0 bases from V and 7 bases from J, with 11 bases between. The V gene's germline CDR1 is SGHDT and CDR2 YYEEEE. CDR3 length: 14 amino acids. The CDR3 DNA sequence: TGTGCCAGCAGCTTGGTTCGGGGGATGAATGAGCAGTTCTTC. Translating gives CASSLVRGMNEQFF. Full variable domain (missing parts from reference TRBV5-6 and TRBJ2-1): DAGVTQSPTHLIKTRGQQVTLRCSPKSGHDTVSWYQQALGQGPQFIFQYYEEEERQRGNFPDRFSGHQFPNYSSELNVNALLLGDSALYLCASSLVRGMNEQFFGPGTRLTVL.

The genes are TRBV7-2 and TRBJ2-7; 13 bases align to TRBD2. Per germline, CDR1 SGHTA and CDR2 FQGNSA. V lost 5 bases, J lost 3 bases, and 4 bases stayed unmatched. The CDR3 contains 15 residues. In DNA form, the CDR3 reads TGTGCCAGCAGCGGGGGACTAGCGGGAATCTACGAGCAGTACTTC. Amino acids: CASSGGLAGIYEQYF.

The gene calls are TRBV4-3 and TRBJ2-6; a weak D match, TRBD1 (5 bases). With 0 bases removed from V and 0 bases from J, the gap between germline ends came to 12 bases. The CDR3 length is 18 residues. In germline, CDR1 is LGHNA, CDR2 YSLEER. The CDR3 region is CASSQETGLASGANVLTF. The CDR3 coding sequence is TGCGCCAGCAGCCAAGAAACAGGTTTGGCCTCTGGGGCCAACGTCCTGACTTTC.

The V and J genes are TRBV7-3 and TRBJ2-1; TRBD1 might be the D (6 bases). Trimming removed 1 base from V and 9 bases from J, with 10 bases in between. Looked up from germline, CDR1 is SGHTA and CDR2 is FQGTGA. This CDR3 is 13 amino acids long. CDR3 nucleotides: TGTGCCAGCAGCTTAAACGCAGGGGTTGAGCAGTTCTTC. Its protein product is CASSLNAGVEQFF.

The rearrangement joins TRBV9 to TRBJ2-7; D unclear. Trimming removed 4 bases at V and 2 bases at J, with 13 bases between. In germline, CDR1 is SGDLS, CDR2 YYNGEE. The CDR3 is 14 residues long. In nucleotides, the CDR3 is TGTGCCAGCAGCCCCCCAACAGAGACCTACGAGCAGTACTTC. Amino acid sequence: CASSPPTETYEQYF.

This rearrangement joins TRBV12-3 or TRBV12-4 to TRBJ2-3, with 14 nucleotides matching TRBD2. This CDR3 region has 18 residues. V dropped 6 bases and J dropped 1; count of bases not matched to a gene: 9. DNA for the CDR3: TGTGCCAGCAGCCGTCCTCCGGGACTAGCGGGGGGCACAGATACGCAGTATTTT. This encodes CASSRPPGLAGGTDTQYF.

CDR3 in amino acids: CASSQAGGYYTF. The CDR3 nucleotides are TGTGCCAGCAGCCAAGCTGGGGGGTACTACACCTTC. The J gene is TRBJ1-2, the V gene TRBV14; TRBD1 might be the D (5 bases). CDR1 is SGHDN and CDR2 is FVKESK in the germline V gene. This CDR3 is 12 amino acids long. V lost 1 base and J 10 bases, leaving 10 bases between the germline ends.

This clonotype was seen once. The chain links TRBV27 to TRBJ2-3; D remains ambiguous. CDR1 and CDR2 (germline): MNHEY, SMNVEV (reference sequence). V gave up 6 bases and J gave up 1 base, with 14 bases separating them. The length of the CDR3 is 15 residues. The CDR3 loop is CASSEVRLGTDTQYF. CDR3 in DNA: TGTGCCAGCAGCGAAGTTCGCTTGGGCACAGATACGCAGTATTTT.

The gene calls are TRBV29-1 and TRBJ1-2; 7 positions match TRBD1. Trimming at V came to 6 bases and at J to 3 bases, leaving 7 bases not matched to a gene. CDR3 length equals 13 residues. CDR1 SQVTM and CDR2 ANQGSEA come from the germline V gene. CDR3 sequence: CSVAGGRDYGYTF. The CDR3, as DNA: TGCAGCGTCGCAGGGGGGAGAGACTATGGCTACACCTTC.

The chain carries TRBV2 and TRBJ2-1; 11 bases are a match to TRBD2. The CDR3 length is 16 residues. J was trimmed by 9 bases and V by 5 bases; bases with no gene match: 12. Germline V gives CDR1 SNHLY, CDR2 FYNNEI. CDR3 protein: CASSLGIAGGPGEQFF. The DNA for the CDR3 is TGTGCCAGCAGTCTCGGTATAGCGGGGGGGCCGGGTGAGCAGTTCTTC.

The chain carries TRBV25-1 and TRBJ2-2; D may be TRBD1 (6 bases). CDR1 and CDR2 (germline): MGHDK, SYGVNS. This CDR3 contains 16 residues. Trimming took off 3 bases at V and 0 bases at J, with 11 bases between the two ends. CDR3 DNA sequence: TGTGCCAGCAGTGAGGACAGTGTTGCGAACACCGGGGAGCTGTTTTTT. It translates to CASSEDSVANTGELFF. Filled out from reference TRBV25-1 and TRBJ2-2, the complete variable domain reads EADIYQTPRYLVIGTGKKITLECSQTMGHDKMYWYQQDPGMELHLIHYSYGVNSTEKGDLSSESTVSRIRTEHFPLTLESARPSHTSQYLCASSEDSVANTGELFFGEGSRLTVL.

The chain uses TRBV14 and TRBJ2-1, with D uncertain. The CDR3 runs 16 residues. Trimming shortened V by 2 bases and J by 2 bases, and 13 bases separated the two germline ends. CDR1 and CDR2 from the germline V gene are SGHDN and FVKESK. The CDR3 reads CASSQKPTIPYNEQFF. In DNA, the CDR3 is TGTGCCAGCAGCCAAAAGCCGACAATCCCCTACAATGAGCAGTTCTTC.

This clonotype was recorded once. The J gene is TRBJ1-6, the V gene TRBV5-1, with D possibly being TRBD1 (6 bases). Germline V lookup: CDR1 SGHRS, CDR2 YFSETQ. The V end lost 1 base, the J end lost 8 bases, and 22 bases lay between the germline ends. The CDR3 has 18 amino acids. Written as DNA, the CDR3 is TGCGCCAGCAGCTTGAGTCCTGCGGGGGGCCAGGTCGATTCACCCCTCCACTTT. Encoded protein: CASSLSPAGGQVDSPLHF. Full variable domain (outside the CDR3, taken from reference TRBV5-1 and TRBJ1-6): KAGVTQTPRYLIKTRGQQVTLSCSPISGHRSVSWYQQTPGQGLQFLFEYFSETQRNKGNFPGRFSGRQFSNSRSEMNVSTLELGDSALYLCASSLSPAGGQVDSPLHFGNGTRLTVT.

The chain joins TRBV27 to TRBJ2-5; TRBD2 matches at 15 bases. V shed 6 bases, J shed 0 bases, and the junction held 5 bases outside the gene matches. CDR1 MNHEY and CDR2 SMNVEV come from the germline V gene (reference sequence). The CDR3 runs 17 residues. CDR3 loop: CASRAGTSGRYQETQYF. The CDR3 DNA sequence: TGTGCCAGCAGGGCCGGGACTAGCGGGAGGTACCAAGAGACCCAGTACTTC.